Each of the 27 T cell receptor beta chains below was sequenced from the same sample in a study of response to subunit inactivated influenza vaccine. TCRdb analysed the RT-PCR reads with MiXCR anew, one entry per CDR3 protein. The sample lists 150,000 to 200,000 distinct CDR3 sequences; 9.5% to 15% were seen once. This sample was shared with a second study, whose subject was T cells expressing NK-cell markers. That work adds: 5'RACE template switching built TCR beta cDNA with unique molecular identifiers.

Sequenced material: CD8+ T cells sorted from PBMCs, taken approximately 13 days after vaccination. The receptors here all came from a man in his fifties who received an inactivated influenza vaccine.

This clonotype was detected a few times. The gene calls are TRBV6-5 and TRBJ2-1; no clear D. Germline V gives CDR1 MNHEY, CDR2 SVGAGI. The CDR3 is 13 residues long. Trimming took off 3 bases at V and 4 bases at J, with 7 bases between the two ends. The CDR3 region is CASSYGIYNEQFF. DNA for the CDR3: TGTGCCAGCAGTTATGGGATTTACAATGAGCAGTTCTTC.

The chain employs TRBV7-9 and TRBJ2-1; no clear D. This CDR3 comprises 15 residues. Trimming left V 5 bases short and J 3 bases short, with 14 bases between. In germline, CDR1 is SEHNR, CDR2 FQNEAQ (reference sequence). The CDR3 loop is CASSNTQYVYNEQFF. The CDR3 DNA follows: TGTGCCAGCAGCAATACTCAGTATGTCTACAATGAGCAGTTCTTC.

A few counts support this clonotype. The chain recombines TRBV4-1 with TRBJ2-5; D gene unclear. Germline-derived CDR1 and CDR2 are MGHRA and YSYEKL. V lost 5 bases and J lost 5, with 9 bases in between. The CDR3 extends over 12 amino acids. The CDR3, as DNA: TGCGCCAGCAGCATACTGGGGGAGACCCAGTACTTC. Amino acids: CASSILGETQYF.

This clonotype was found a few times. V and J are TRBV6-1 and TRBJ2-2; the match to TRBD1 covers 7 bases. The germline V gene has CDR1 MNHNS and CDR2 SASEGT. Germline trimming cut 8 bases from V and 0 bases from J; bases unmatched to any gene: 3. This CDR3 is 14 amino acids long. The CDR3 region has the DNA TGTGCCAGCTCTGGGACAGCGAACACCGGGGAGCTGTTTTTT. Amino acids: CASSGTANTGELFF.

The chain carries TRBV20-1 and TRBJ2-1; D is unresolved. Trimming stripped 1 base from V and 0 bases from J, with 10 bases between. The CDR3 covers 15 residues. The V gene's germline CDR1 is DFQATT and CDR2 SNEGSKA (reference sequence). Written as DNA, the CDR3 is TGCAGTGCTAGAGGAGACTGGAGCTCCTACAATGAGCAGTTCTTC. Translation gives CSARGDWSSYNEQFF.

The CDR3 sequence: CASSLRDSGANVLTF. The CDR3 DNA is TGTGCCAGCAGCTTACGAGACTCTGGGGCCAACGTCCTGACTTTC. The rearrangement uses TRBV7-9 and TRBJ2-6; D ambiguous. Between the trimmed V and J ends, which lost 2 bases and 0 bases, there was a span of 5 bases. Per the germline V gene, CDR1 is SEHNR and CDR2 is FQNEAQ (reference sequence). CDR3 length: 15 amino acids.

This clonotype has ten or more counts. The chain couples TRBV6-5 to TRBJ2-5, with a weak D call TRBD1 (5 bases). In germline, CDR1 is MNHEY, CDR2 SVGAGI. The length of the CDR3 is 17 residues. V was trimmed by 0 bases and J by 1 base, leaving 15 bases between them. The CDR3 loop reads CASSYSLVYGAQETQYF. CDR3 bases: TGTGCCAGCAGTTACTCATTAGTTTATGGGGCCCAAGAGACCCAGTACTTC.

There are many counts of this clonotype. This chain joins TRBV30 and TRBJ2-1; 12 bases match TRBD2. The CDR3 length is 15 residues. J was trimmed by 4 bases and V by 1 base; bases with no gene match: 2. From germline, CDR1 is GTSNPN and CDR2 SVGIG (reference sequence). The CDR3 sequence is CAWSETSGGYNEQFF. The CDR3 bases are TGTGCCTGGAGTGAGACTAGCGGGGGATACAATGAGCAGTTCTTC.

This clonotype was detected a few times. CDR3 protein: CASSYSGRGLTEAFF. The DNA of the CDR3 is TGTGCCAGCAGTTACTCGGGCAGGGGCTTGACTGAAGCTTTCTTT. The chain links TRBV6-5 to TRBJ1-1, with D possibly being TRBD1 (6 bases). V was shortened by 0 bases and J by 5 bases, with 13 bases between the two germline ends. The germline CDR1 and CDR2 sequences are MNHEY and SVGAGI. The CDR3 length is 15 residues.

The rearrangement links TRBV13 to TRBJ2-7; TRBD1 aligns across 9 bases. Germline CDR1 PRHDT, CDR2 FYEKMQ (reference sequence). Trimming took 5 bases from V and 5 from J; bases not matched to a gene: 7. The CDR3 has 14 amino acids. CDR3 nucleotide sequence: TGTGCCAGCAGCCGGACAGGGGCTATGGACGAGCAGTACTTC. Its translation: CASSRTGAMDEQYF.

The CDR3 is CASSSGASSRTEAFF. The CDR3 DNA is TGTGCCAGCAGCTCTGGGGCCAGCTCACGCACTGAAGCTTTCTTT. The genes are TRBV13 and TRBJ1-1; a possible D gene is TRBD1 (5 bases). V lost 4 bases and J 4 bases, leaving 16 bases between the germline ends. CDR1 and CDR2 (germline): PRHDT, FYEKMQ (reference sequence). CDR3 length: 15 amino acids.

This clonotype has ten or more counts. The V gene is TRBV10-3, the J gene TRBJ2-1, with TRBD2 identical over 7 bases. With V trimmed by 0 bases and J by 5 bases, 4 bases remained unmatched. Germline CDR1 reads ENHRY; CDR2 reads SYGVKD. This CDR3 is 15 amino acids long. CDR3 sequence: CAISESLSGDNEQFF. DNA of the CDR3: TGTGCCATCAGTGAGTCTTTAAGCGGGGACAATGAGCAGTTCTTC.

The chain uses TRBV20-1 and TRBJ1-2, with 12 nucleotides matching TRBD1. This CDR3 is built from 16 residues. The ends lost 1 base at V and 2 bases at J; junction bases unmatched: 5. The V gene's germline CDR1 is DFQATT and CDR2 SNEGSKA (reference sequence). CDR3 loop: CSARGGDRGPNYGYTF. CDR3 nucleotide sequence: TGCAGTGCTAGAGGGGGGGACAGGGGGCCAAACTATGGCTACACCTTC.

The genes are TRBV5-5 and TRBJ2-7; D possibly corresponds to TRBD1 (6 bases). Germline V CDR1 and CDR2: SGHKS, YYEKEE (reference sequence). The CDR3 runs to 15 residues. The V and J ends lost 3 bases and 6 bases respectively, with 19 bases between them. CDR3 residues: CASSSPQGIRGEQYF. The CDR3 region has the DNA TGTGCCAGCAGCTCACCCCAGGGGATCAGAGGCGAGCAGTACTTC.

This chain joins TRBV14 and TRBJ2-1, with D possibly being TRBD2 (6 bases). This CDR3 has 16 amino acids. The V end lost 1 base, the J end lost 0 bases, and 10 bases lay between the germline ends. Germline CDR1 reads SGHDN; CDR2 reads FVKESK. DNA of the CDR3: TGTGCCAGCAGCCAAGCTCGGGGGATCTCCTACAATGAGCAGTTCTTC. Its translation: CASSQARGISYNEQFF.

This clonotype has a handful of counts. The rearrangement joins TRBV29-1 to TRBJ2-4; TRBD1 matches 10 bases. V shed 3 bases and J 9 bases; nucleotides not matched to a gene: 2. CDR1 is SQVTM, CDR2 ANQGSEA, per germline. This CDR3 is built from 12 residues. The CDR3 DNA reads as TGCAGCGTTGAGCGGACAGGGGGCATTCAGTACTTC. Translated, it gives CSVERTGGIQYF.

This clonotype was seen many times. This rearrangement joins TRBV2 to TRBJ2-1; TRBD2 matches at 10 bases. This CDR3 comprises 15 residues. Per germline, CDR1 SNHLY and CDR2 FYNNEI. Unmatched junction bases numbered 4, after V lost 5 bases and J lost 3 bases. The CDR3 region is CASSRRTSGYNEQFF. CDR3 coding DNA: TGTGCCAGCAGTCGTCGGACTAGCGGCTACAATGAGCAGTTCTTC.

This clonotype was found many times. The chain employs TRBV3-1 and TRBJ2-2; D is undetermined. V was cut by 7 bases and J by 2 bases, with 14 bases left in between. The CDR3 extends over 15 amino acids. Germline CDR1 and CDR2: LGHDT and YNNKEL (reference sequence). The CDR3: CASTPAGQNTGELFF. As DNA, the CDR3 is TGTGCCAGCACCCCTGCCGGGCAAAACACCGGGGAGCTGTTTTTT.

This clonotype has only a few counts. The chain recombines TRBV7-3 with TRBJ2-3; 7 nucleotides agree with TRBD2. CDR1 and CDR2 from the germline V gene are SGHTA and FQGTGA. Trimming took 0 bases from V and 4 from J; bases not matched to a gene: 4. This CDR3 comprises 15 residues. CDR3 sequence (DNA): TGTGCCAGCAGCTTAACGGGGGGAGGGGCAGATACGCAGTATTTT. Translating gives CASSLTGGGADTQYF. The full variable domain, completed using reference TRBV7-3 and TRBJ2-3, is GAGVSQTPSNKVTEKGKYVELRCDPISGHTALYWYRQSLGQGPEFLIYFQGTGAADDSGLPNDRFFAVRPEGSVSTLKIQRTERGDSAVYLCASSLTGGGADTQYFGPGTRLTVL.

The genes are TRBV7-6 and TRBJ2-3; D may be TRBD1 or TRBD2 (5 bases each). The V gene lost 4 bases and the J gene lost 2 bases, with 19 bases spanning the gap. Germline loops: CDR1 SGHVS, CDR2 FNYEAQ. This CDR3 contains 17 residues. Here the CDR3 DNA reads TGTGCCAGCAGCTCCCGGGGCGGCGGCAGGAACACAGATACGCAGTATTTT. Translated: CASSSRGGGRNTDTQYF. Filled out from reference TRBV7-6 and TRBJ2-3, the complete variable domain reads GAGVSQSPRYKVTKRGQDVALRCDPISGHVSLYWYRQALGQGPEFLTYFNYEAQQDKSGLPNDRFSAERPEGSISTLTIQRTEQRDSAMYRCASSSRGGGRNTDTQYFGPGTRLTVL.

This clonotype was picked up a small number of times. This chain connects TRBV11-2 to TRBJ2-2, with D possibly TRBD1 on 5 matching bases. Germline values: CDR1 SGHAT, CDR2 FQNNGV. The CDR3 totals 15 residues. Trimming shortened V by 8 bases and J by 4 bases, and 17 bases separated the two germline ends. Written as DNA, the CDR3 is TGTGCCAGCCATAACTGGGGCAGCTTCACCGGGGAGCTGTTTTTT. This translates into CASHNWGSFTGELFF.

The chain couples TRBV12-3 or TRBV12-4 to TRBJ2-7; 7 bases align to TRBD2. Trimming at V came to 1 base and at J to 7 bases, leaving 7 bases not matched to a gene. The CDR3 consists of 14 residues. The CDR3: CASSLDGRHGEQYF. The CDR3 DNA reads TGTGCCAGCAGTTTAGACGGGAGGCATGGAGAGCAGTACTTC.

This clonotype was detected many times. The rearrangement uses TRBV27 and TRBJ2-3, with 10 bases that match TRBD2. The CDR3 is 17 amino acids. After removal of 5 bases from V and 2 bases from J, the junction contained 10 bases not matched to a gene. CDR1 is MNHEY and CDR2 is SMNVEV in the germline V gene (reference sequence). This CDR3 reads CASSVFPSGGYTDTQYF. CDR3 DNA sequence: TGTGCCAGCAGTGTATTCCCTAGCGGGGGATACACAGATACGCAGTATTTT.

The J gene is TRBJ2-7, the V gene TRBV5-5; no clear D. Germline V gene lookup returns CDR1 SGHKS and CDR2 YYEKEE (reference sequence). This CDR3 spans 16 amino acids. V lost 4 bases to trimming and J lost 5 bases, with 22 bases between them. DNA of the CDR3: TGTGCCAGCAGCCTCCACGGGCGACATGAAAGGAACGAGCAGTACTTC. It encodes CASSLHGRHERNEQYF.

The chain combines TRBV29-1 with TRBJ2-1; weak D call: TRBD1 (6 bases). With 4 bases removed from V and 8 bases from J, the gap between germline ends came to 9 bases. CDR3 length: 11 residues. CDR1 and CDR2 from the germline V gene are SQVTM and ANQGSEA. CDR3: CSVVQGYEQFF. In nucleotides, the CDR3 is TGCAGCGTTGTACAGGGCTATGAGCAGTTCTTC.

In this sample, this clonotype turned up a few times. The J gene is TRBJ1-1, the V gene TRBV28, with TRBD1 as a possible D gene (5 bases). The germline CDR1 and CDR2 sequences are MDHEN and SYDVKM. The CDR3 is 12 amino acids. V lost 5 bases and J lost 4, with 8 bases in between. Written as DNA, the CDR3 is TGTGCCAGCAGTCCTGGGACCACTGAAGCTTTCTTT. Translated, it gives CASSPGTTEAFF.

The chain couples TRBV4-1 to TRBJ2-7; D tentatively reads TRBD1 or TRBD2 (5 bases each). Germline values: CDR1 MGHRA, CDR2 YSYEKL. V shed 0 bases and J shed 1 base, with 10 bases lying between them. The CDR3 covers 15 residues. The CDR3 DNA follows: TGCGCCAGCAGCCAAGATTTGGGGGTTTCCTACGAGCAGTACTTC. Its protein product is CASSQDLGVSYEQYF.